Here is one TCR beta chain with its context. Its antigen remains unknown. From germline, CDR1 is SSHAT and CDR2 FNYEAQ (reference sequence). V shed 5 bases, J shed 3 bases, and the junction held 7 bases outside the gene matches. CDR3 length: 15 amino acids. The data stem from a study of T cells in tumors after PD-1 blockade. Overall study: Patients had no prior checkpoint blockade, systemic immunosuppressants, or anti-cancer therapy within 4 weeks. Blood samples averaged roughly 120,000 templates (range roughly 22,000-260,000) and more than 35,000 unique clonotypes.

Study results and limitations: Peripheral recruitment is suggested, as some novel exhausted tumor clones were in pre-treatment blood.

Clones were read by immunoSEQ multiplex PCR, and TCRdb kept only the in-frame ones, dropping some. Of about 19,000 clones in the sample, more than 65% were seen once. The TCR was taken from a human donor with advanced basal cell or squamous cell carcinoma (not recorded which). Sample: PBMCs, taken after anti-PD-1 therapy. The chain carries TRBV7-7 and TRBJ2-7; 10 bases are shared with TRBD2. Here the CDR3 DNA reads TGTGCCAGCAGCGCAGGGACTAGCGAAATCTACGAGCAGTACTTC. The encoded protein is CASSAGTSEIYEQYF.